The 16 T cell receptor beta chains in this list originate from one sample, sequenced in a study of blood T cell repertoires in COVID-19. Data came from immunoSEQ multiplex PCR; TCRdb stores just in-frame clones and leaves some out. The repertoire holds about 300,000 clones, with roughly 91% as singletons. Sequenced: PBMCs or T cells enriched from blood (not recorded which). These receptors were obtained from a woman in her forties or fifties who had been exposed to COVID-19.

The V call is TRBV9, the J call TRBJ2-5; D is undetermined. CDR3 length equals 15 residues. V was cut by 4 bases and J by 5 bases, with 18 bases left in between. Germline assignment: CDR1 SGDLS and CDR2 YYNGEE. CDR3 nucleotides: TGTGCCAGCAGCCGCAACACAAATCCGAGGGAGACCCAGTACTTC. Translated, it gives CASSRNTNPRETQYF.

The CDR3 reads CASSTGQGSTEAFF. CDR3 DNA: TGTGCCAGCAGCACGGGACAGGGTAGCACTGAAGCTTTCTTT. The chain has TRBV28 and TRBJ1-1, with 9 bases fitting TRBD1. CDR3 length: 14 amino acids. Germline values: CDR1 MDHEN, CDR2 SYDVKM. V trimming: 6 bases; J trimming: 4 bases; junction bases outside the gene matches: 6.

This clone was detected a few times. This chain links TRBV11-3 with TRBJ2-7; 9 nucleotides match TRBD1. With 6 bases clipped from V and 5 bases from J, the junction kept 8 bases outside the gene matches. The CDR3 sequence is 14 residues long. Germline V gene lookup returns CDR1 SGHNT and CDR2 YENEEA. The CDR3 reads CASSSTGGYDEQYF. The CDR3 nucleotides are TGTGCCAGCAGTAGCACAGGGGGCTATGACGAGCAGTACTTC.

Here the CDR3 reads CASSQRGDLNEKLFF. As DNA, the CDR3 is TGCGCCAGCAGCCAACGGGGGGACCTTAATGAAAAACTGTTTTTT. J is TRBJ1-4 and V is TRBV4-1; D is perhaps TRBD1 (5 bases). The CDR3 extends over 15 amino acids. CDR1 is MGHRA and CDR2 is YSYEKL in the germline V gene. Trimming took 2 bases from V and 4 from J, leaving 11 bases between them.

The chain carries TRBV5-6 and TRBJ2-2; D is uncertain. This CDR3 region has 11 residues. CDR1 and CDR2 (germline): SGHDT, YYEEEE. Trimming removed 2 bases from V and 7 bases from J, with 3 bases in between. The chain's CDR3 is CASSFYGELFF. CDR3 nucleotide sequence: TGTGCCAGCAGCTTTTACGGGGAGCTGTTTTTT.

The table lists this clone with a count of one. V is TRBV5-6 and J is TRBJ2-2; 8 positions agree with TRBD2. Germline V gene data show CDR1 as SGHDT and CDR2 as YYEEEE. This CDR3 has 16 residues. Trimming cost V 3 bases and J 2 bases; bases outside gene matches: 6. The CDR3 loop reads CASSSISGVNTGELFF. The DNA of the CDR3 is TGTGCCAGCAGCTCTATTAGCGGGGTAAACACCGGGGAGCTGTTTTTT.

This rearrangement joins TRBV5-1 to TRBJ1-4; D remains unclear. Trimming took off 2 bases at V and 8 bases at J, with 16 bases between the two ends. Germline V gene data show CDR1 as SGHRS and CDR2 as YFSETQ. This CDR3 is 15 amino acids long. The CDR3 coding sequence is TGCGCCAGCAGCTTCGACGGAACCCCGGGGGAAAAACTGTTTTTT. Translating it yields CASSFDGTPGEKLFF.

CDR3 nucleotide sequence: TGTGCCAGCAGCTTAAGACAGGGGGCCGATGGCTACACCTTC. Protein product: CASSLRQGADGYTF. The V call is TRBV7-2, the J call TRBJ1-2; TRBD1 agrees at 10 bases. The CDR3 extends over 14 amino acids. The V segment lost 2 bases and the J segment 6 bases; nucleotides outside the gene matches: 3. Germline V gives CDR1 SGHTA, CDR2 FQGNSA.

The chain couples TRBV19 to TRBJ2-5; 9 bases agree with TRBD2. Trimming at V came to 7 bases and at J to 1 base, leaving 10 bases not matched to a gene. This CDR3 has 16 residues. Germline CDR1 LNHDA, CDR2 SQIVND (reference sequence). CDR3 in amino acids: CASTARGGAFQETQYF. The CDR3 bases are TGTGCCAGTACAGCCCGCGGGGGGGCCTTCCAAGAGACCCAGTACTTC. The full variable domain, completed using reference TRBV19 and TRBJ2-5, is DGGITQSPKYLFRKEGQNVTLSCEQNLNHDAMYWYRQDPGQGLRLIYYSQIVNDFQKGDIAEGYSVSREKKESFPLTVTSAQKNPTAFYLCASTARGGAFQETQYFGPGTRLLVL.

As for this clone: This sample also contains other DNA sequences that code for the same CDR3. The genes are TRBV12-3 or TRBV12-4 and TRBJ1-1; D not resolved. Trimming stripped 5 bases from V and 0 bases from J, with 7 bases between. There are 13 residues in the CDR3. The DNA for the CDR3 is TGTGCCAGCAGTCCGCAGGTGAACACTGAAGCTTTCTTT. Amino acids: CASSPQVNTEAFF.

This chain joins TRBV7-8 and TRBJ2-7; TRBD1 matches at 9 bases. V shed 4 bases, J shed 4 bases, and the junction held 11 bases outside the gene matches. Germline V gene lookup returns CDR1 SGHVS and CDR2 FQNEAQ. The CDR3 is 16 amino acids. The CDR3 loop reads CASSSEPGQGLYEQYF. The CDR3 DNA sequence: TGTGCCAGCAGCTCCGAGCCGGGACAGGGTTTGTACGAGCAGTACTTC.

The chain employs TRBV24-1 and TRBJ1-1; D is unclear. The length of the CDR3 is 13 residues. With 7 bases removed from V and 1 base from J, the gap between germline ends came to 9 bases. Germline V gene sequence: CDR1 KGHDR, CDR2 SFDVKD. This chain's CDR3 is CATRSHENTEAFF. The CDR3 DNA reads TGTGCCACCAGGTCACACGAGAACACTGAAGCTTTCTTT.

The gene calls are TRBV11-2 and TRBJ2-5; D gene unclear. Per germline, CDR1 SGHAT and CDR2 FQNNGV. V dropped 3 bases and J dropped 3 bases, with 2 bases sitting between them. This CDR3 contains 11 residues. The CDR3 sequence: CASSFKETQYF. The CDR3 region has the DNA TGTGCCAGCAGCTTCAAAGAGACCCAGTACTTC.

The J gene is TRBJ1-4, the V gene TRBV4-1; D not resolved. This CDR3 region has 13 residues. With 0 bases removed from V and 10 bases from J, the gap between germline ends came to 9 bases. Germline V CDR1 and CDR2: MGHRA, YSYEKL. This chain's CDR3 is CASSQDDGLKLFF. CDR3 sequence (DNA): TGCGCCAGCAGCCAAGATGATGGACTAAAACTGTTTTTT.

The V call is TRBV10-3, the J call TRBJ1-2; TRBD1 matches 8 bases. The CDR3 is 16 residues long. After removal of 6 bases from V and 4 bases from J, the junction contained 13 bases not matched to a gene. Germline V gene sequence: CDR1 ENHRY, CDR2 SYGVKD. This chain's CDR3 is CAISDIIDRGGYGYTF. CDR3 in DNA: TGTGCCATCAGCGACATTATCGACAGGGGAGGCTATGGCTACACCTTC.

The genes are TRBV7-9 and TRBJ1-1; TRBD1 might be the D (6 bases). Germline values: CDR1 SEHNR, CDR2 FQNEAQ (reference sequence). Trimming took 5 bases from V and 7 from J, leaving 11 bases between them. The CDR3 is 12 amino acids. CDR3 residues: CASSRTDSEAFF. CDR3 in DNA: TGTGCCAGCAGCCGAACGGACAGTGAAGCTTTCTTT.